A single sample is the source of the 13 T cell receptor beta chains below, sequenced in a study of early T cells in non-severe SARS-CoV-2 infection. TCRdb fed the 5' RACE reads into MiXCR, producing one record per CDR3 protein. The table lists roughly 63,000 distinct CDR3 sequences, under 15% of them singletons. Sequencing was performed on whole blood. The receptors were gathered from an adult who was a healthcare worker with PCR-confirmed SARS-CoV-2 infection or an uninfected control (not recorded which).

There are a few counts of this clonotype. The CDR3 loop reads CSADQTRGRTDTQYF. For the CDR3, the DNA is TGCAGTGCTGACCAGACGCGGGGGCGGACAGATACGCAGTATTTT. The chain is built from TRBV20-1 and TRBJ2-3; TRBD2 is a possible D gene (7 bases). The CDR3 has 15 amino acids. Germline loops: CDR1 DFQATT, CDR2 SNEGSKA (reference sequence). V lost 5 bases to trimming and J lost 3 bases, with 18 bases between them.

This clonotype was seen a few times. Here the CDR3 DNA reads TGTGCCAGCAGTTTGGGAGTAGATGGCTACACCTTC. This encodes CASSLGVDGYTF. The rearrangement links TRBV28 to TRBJ1-2, with unresolved D. Germline CDR1 and CDR2: MDHEN and SYDVKM. Trimming removed 3 bases at V and 6 bases at J, with 8 bases between. The CDR3 totals 12 residues.

The genes are TRBV5-6 and TRBJ1-1; D gene unclear. Trimming cost V 0 bases and J 8 bases, with 11 bases left between them. Germline-derived CDR1 and CDR2 are SGHDT and YYEEEE. This CDR3 spans 13 amino acids. The CDR3 here is CASSLAPRGEAFF. The DNA for the CDR3 is TGTGCCAGCAGCTTGGCCCCCAGAGGCGAAGCTTTCTTT.

This clonotype has a count of ten or more. The J gene is TRBJ2-4, the V gene TRBV7-2; 7 bases are a match to TRBD2. This CDR3 is 15 amino acids long. Germline loops: CDR1 SGHTA, CDR2 FQGNSA. V trimming: 6 bases; J trimming: 0 bases; junction bases outside the gene matches: 5. The CDR3 sequence: CASSLSGLAKNIQYF. The CDR3 nucleotides are TGTGCCAGCAGTCTTAGCGGGCTAGCCAAAAACATTCAGTACTTC.

V usage is TRBV7-3 and J usage is TRBJ2-3; 11 nucleotides align to TRBD1. The CDR3 length is 15 residues. CDR1 is SGHTA, CDR2 FQGTGA, per germline. Trimming took 2 bases from V and 6 from J; bases not matched to a gene: 4. The CDR3: CASSLGDRGSDTQYF. Here the CDR3 DNA reads TGTGCCAGCAGCTTAGGGGACAGGGGGAGTGATACGCAGTATTTT.

This clonotype was counted many times. The chain employs TRBV27 and TRBJ2-7, with TRBD1 identical over 10 bases. Trimming at V came to 2 bases and at J to 5 bases, leaving 12 bases not matched to a gene. CDR1 is MNHEY, CDR2 SMNVEV, per germline (reference sequence). There are 17 residues in the CDR3. In nucleotides, the CDR3 is TGTGCCAGCAGTTTAGTGCCCCCGGGACAGGGGAACGACGAGCAGTACTTC. This codes for CASSLVPPGQGNDEQYF.

The chain is built from TRBV12-3 or TRBV12-4 and TRBJ2-7; 10 positions match TRBD2. Trimming cost V 4 bases and J 3 bases; bases outside gene matches: 6. The CDR3 extends over 15 amino acids. The CDR3 nucleotides read TGTGCCAGCAGTTCTATTGGGACTAGCGACTACGAGCAGTACTTC. Its protein is CASSSIGTSDYEQYF.

This clonotype turned up a few times. Written as DNA, the CDR3 is TGTGCCTGGAGGGTGGGGCTTAGCAATCAGCCCCAGCATTTT. This gives the protein CAWRVGLSNQPQHF. The chain recombines TRBV30 with TRBJ1-5; a weak D match, TRBD1 (5 bases). V was pared by 3 bases and J by 0 bases, with 9 bases between. The CDR3 spans 14 residues. Germline V CDR1 and CDR2: GTSNPN, SVGIG (reference sequence). Full variable domain (remainder filled in from reference TRBV30 and TRBJ1-5): SQTIHQWPATLVQPVGSPLSLECTVEGTSNPNLYWYRQAAGRGLQLLFYSVGIGQISSEVPQNLSASRPQDRQFILSSKKLLLSDSGFYLCAWRVGLSNQPQHFGDGTRLSIL.

This clonotype is medium-sized within its sample. The chain links TRBV7-2 to TRBJ2-1; the D gene could be TRBD1 or TRBD2 (6 bases each). V was pared by 2 bases and J by 9 bases, with 23 bases between. The germline V gene has CDR1 SGHTA and CDR2 FQGNSA. The CDR3 is 17 residues long. In DNA, the CDR3 is TGTGCCAGCAGCTTACAGGGGACAAGGCACGGGAGAAGTGAGCAGTTCTTC. Amino acids: CASSLQGTRHGRSEQFF.

Many counts were recorded for this clonotype. V and J are TRBV6-6 and TRBJ2-1; weak D call: TRBD1 (6 bases). Germline V lookup: CDR1 MNHNY, CDR2 SVGAGI (reference sequence). This CDR3 is 15 amino acids long. V dropped 5 bases and J dropped 6 bases, with 17 bases sitting between them. CDR3 residues: CASSLGTFGSNEQFF. The CDR3 nucleotides read TGTGCCAGCAGTCTAGGGACATTTGGTTCCAATGAGCAGTTCTTC.

In its sample, this clonotype was seen a few times. This sequence joins TRBV11-2 and TRBJ1-1; D perhaps matches TRBD1 (5 bases). Trimming pared 0 bases from V and 4 bases from J, leaving 9 bases between. Germline CDR1 SGHAT, CDR2 FQNNGV. The CDR3 runs 14 residues. The CDR3 nucleotides are TGTGCCAGCAGCTTAGACTGGAGGGGCACTGAAGCTTTCTTT. Protein sequence: CASSLDWRGTEAFF.

In its sample, this clonotype was seen a few times. The chain carries TRBV6-5 and TRBJ2-5, with 8 bases lining up with TRBD1. Trimming cost V 6 bases and J 2 bases; bases outside gene matches: 5. The CDR3 covers 14 residues. CDR1 and CDR2 from the germline V gene are MNHEY and SVGAGI. CDR3 sequence: CASSLDRGQETQYF. CDR3 coding DNA: TGTGCCAGCAGCCTCGACAGGGGTCAAGAGACCCAGTACTTC.

This clonotype was counted only a few times. The rearrangement links TRBV23-1 to TRBJ2-5, with D unclear. TRBV23-1 is placed among ORFs of uncertain function. V shed 9 bases and J shed 5 bases, with 4 bases lying between them. The CDR3 is 9 residues long. CDR3 bases: TGCGCCAGAATTGAGACCCAGTACTTC. Protein sequence: CARIETQYF.